What follows is one T cell receptor (beta chain) and its context. Antigen: not known. With molecular barcodes, quantitative 5'-RACE was used to make the TCR beta libraries. MiXCR was run by TCRdb on the 5' RACE reads, yielding one entry per CDR3 protein. The table has 500,000 to 550,000 distinct CDR3 sequences, roughly 13% seen once; the top ten hold almost 7%. This sample was included in a study of CD8 T cells in ankylosing spondylitis. Study-level findings and limits: There was a TCR beta motif, made of fewer than 10 highly homologous variants, that appeared characteristic of ankylosing spondylitis blood. Some of these motif variants have turned up before, in reports on reactive arthritis synovial fluid and blood. Clones tied to disease were said to be significantly enriched in matched ankylosing spondylitis synovial fluid.

The CDR3 covers 12 residues. Trimming cost V 7 bases and J 1 base, with 6 bases left between them. Germline CDR1 reads SEHNR; CDR2 reads FQNEAQ (reference sequence). This receptor was taken from a male donor with ankylosing spondylitis. This sequence joins TRBV7-9 and TRBJ2-3; no clear D gene. The sequenced sample was blood, either unsorted or a sorted T cell fraction (not recorded which). The CDR3 spells CASTFRTDTQYF. The CDR3 DNA reads TGTGCCAGCACCTTTCGCACAGATACGCAGTATTTT.